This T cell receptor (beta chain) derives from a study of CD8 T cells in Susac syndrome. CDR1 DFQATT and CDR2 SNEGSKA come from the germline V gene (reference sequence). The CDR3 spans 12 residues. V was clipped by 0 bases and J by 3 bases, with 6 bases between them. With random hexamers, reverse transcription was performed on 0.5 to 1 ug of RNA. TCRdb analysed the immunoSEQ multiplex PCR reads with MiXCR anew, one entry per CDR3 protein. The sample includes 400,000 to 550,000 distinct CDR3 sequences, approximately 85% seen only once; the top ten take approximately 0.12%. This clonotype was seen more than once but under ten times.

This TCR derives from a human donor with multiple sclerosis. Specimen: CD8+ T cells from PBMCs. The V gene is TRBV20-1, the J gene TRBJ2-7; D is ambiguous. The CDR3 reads CSARDGDYEQYF. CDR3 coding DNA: TGCAGTGCTAGAGATGGGGACTACGAGCAGTACTTC.